The clone carrying this T cell receptor beta chain was seen a handful of times. Its antigen is undetermined. This specimen comes from a study of early T cells in non-severe SARS-CoV-2 infection. Study-wide points: The matching step, a VDJdb search, favored anti-spike CD8 responses and missed private and CD4 specificities.

V lost 3 bases and J lost 4, with 7 bases in between. This CDR3 contains 12 residues. Looked up from germline, CDR1 is DFQATT and CDR2 is SNEGSKA (reference sequence). One entry per CDR3 protein, called by TCRdb with MiXCR from the 5' RACE reads. The data contain around 80,000 distinct CDR3 sequences, around 11% of them seen just once; the ten biggest clones take up 9.5% to 15%. V usage is TRBV20-1 and J usage is TRBJ2-1, with unresolved D. The sequence derives from an adult who was a healthcare worker with PCR-confirmed SARS-CoV-2 infection or an uninfected control (not recorded which). The material was whole blood, obtained at baseline. Here the CDR3 reads CSARVTYNEQFF. CDR3 sequence (DNA): TGCAGTGCTAGGGTCACATACAATGAGCAGTTCTTC.